The 7 T cell receptor beta chains reported below all come from one sample, sequenced in a study of shared clonotypes between healthy human individuals. TCRdb's copy holds only in-frame clones and misses some; the assay was immunoSEQ multiplex PCR. Of 2,500,000 or so clones in the sample, roughly 92% are singletons; the top ten hold around 0.14%. The sequencing sample was made of naive CD4+ T cells sorted from blood. The subset here: CD45RA+ positively selected. The receptors originated from a man aged 18 to 29 in good health.

This chain joins TRBV9 and TRBJ2-1; D may correspond to TRBD1 or TRBD2 (6 bases each). V was clipped by 2 bases and J by 3 bases, with 12 bases between them. The CDR3 consists of 15 residues. CDR1 and CDR2 (germline): SGDLS, YYNGEE. DNA for the CDR3: TGTGCCAGCAGCGTCGGCGGGGACATCTACAATGAGCAGTTCTTC. This translates into CASSVGGDIYNEQFF.

This chain uses TRBV18 with TRBJ2-3, with a weak D call TRBD1 (5 bases). The CDR3 runs to 15 residues. Trimming took 3 bases from V and 2 from J, leaving 12 bases between them. Germline V gene lookup returns CDR1 KGHSH and CDR2 LQKENI. CDR3 residues: CASSPKPGLTDTQYF. Here the CDR3 DNA reads TGTGCCAGCTCACCCAAGCCAGGGCTCACAGATACGCAGTATTTT.

This chain joins TRBV10-3 and TRBJ2-2; D perhaps matches TRBD2 (6 bases). Germline V CDR1 and CDR2: ENHRY, SYGVKD. The V and J ends lost 0 bases and 5 bases respectively, with 13 bases between them. This CDR3 spans 16 amino acids. CDR3 coding DNA: TGTGCCATCAGTGAGTCGGAGGGGTCGGGGACCGGGGAGCTGTTTTTT. It encodes CAISESEGSGTGELFF.

This clone was detected once. This CDR3 is also generated by other DNA sequences in the sample. J is TRBJ2-3 and V is TRBV5-1; 9 bases match TRBD2. The germline V gene encodes CDR1 SGHRS and CDR2 YFSETQ. The trim removed 0 bases at V and 2 bases at J, leaving 1 base unmatched. The CDR3 is 15 residues long. DNA of the CDR3: TGCGCCAGCAGCTTGGAGCGGGGGGTCACAGATACGCAGTATTTT. Translating gives CASSLERGVTDTQYF.

This clone was picked up one time. This chain's CDR3 is CASSVVGKTDTQYF. CDR3 DNA: TGTGCCAGCAGCGTAGTCGGGAAAACAGATACGCAGTATTTT. The V and J genes are TRBV9 and TRBJ2-3, with D perhaps TRBD2 (5 bases). Trimming cost V 0 bases and J 3 bases, with 8 bases left between them. Per germline, CDR1 SGDLS and CDR2 YYNGEE. The CDR3 covers 14 residues.

The rearrangement joins TRBV7-3 to TRBJ2-5; a weak D match, TRBD2 (6 bases). The CDR3 has 15 amino acids. V lost 5 bases and J 7 bases, leaving 20 bases between the germline ends. Germline values: CDR1 SGHTA, CDR2 FQGTGA. In DNA, the CDR3 is TGTGCCAGCAGCCTCCCAATAGCGGAAAAGGCGACCCAGTACTTC. This encodes CASSLPIAEKATQYF. The full variable domain, with the rest looked up from reference TRBV7-3 and TRBJ2-5, is GAGVSQTPSNKVTEKGKYVELRCDPISGHTALYWYRQSLGQGPEFLIYFQGTGAADDSGLPNDRFFAVRPEGSVSTLKIQRTERGDSAVYLCASSLPIAEKATQYFGPGTRLLVL.

The rearrangement joins TRBV30 to TRBJ1-3; D is perhaps TRBD1 (5 bases). This CDR3 spans 19 amino acids. The germline CDR1 and CDR2 sequences are GTSNPN and SVGIG (reference sequence). V was clipped by 0 bases and J by 2 bases, with 23 bases between them. The CDR3 spells CAWSVTRSSPGTAGNTIYF. The CDR3 nucleotides read TGTGCCTGGAGTGTAACCCGGTCCTCCCCCGGGACGGCTGGAAACACCATATATTTT.